The present entry profiles one T cell receptor (beta chain) with its context. Its antigen is as yet unknown. The data are from a study of T cell repertoires in cytomegalovirus infection. Each CDR3 protein gets one entry after TCRdb re-called the reads with MiXCR. Among 340,000 or so distinct CDR3 sequences, 25% were seen once, and the ten largest hold roughly 15%. This specimen consisted of cultured PBMCs, obtained from culture after CMV antigen stimulation. The receptor was derived from a human donor in good health (CMV status not recorded). Some clones in this sample may be carry-over from other donors' samples.

This CDR3 is CASSRDGSNQPQHF. CDR3 DNA sequence: TGTGCCAGCAGTAGGGACGGTAGCAATCAGCCCCAGCATTTT. The V gene is TRBV2, the J gene TRBJ1-5; D is possibly TRBD1 (5 bases). The V gene lost 5 bases and the J gene lost 0 bases, with 8 bases spanning the gap. The germline V gene encodes CDR1 SNHLY and CDR2 FYNNEI. The CDR3 runs to 14 residues.